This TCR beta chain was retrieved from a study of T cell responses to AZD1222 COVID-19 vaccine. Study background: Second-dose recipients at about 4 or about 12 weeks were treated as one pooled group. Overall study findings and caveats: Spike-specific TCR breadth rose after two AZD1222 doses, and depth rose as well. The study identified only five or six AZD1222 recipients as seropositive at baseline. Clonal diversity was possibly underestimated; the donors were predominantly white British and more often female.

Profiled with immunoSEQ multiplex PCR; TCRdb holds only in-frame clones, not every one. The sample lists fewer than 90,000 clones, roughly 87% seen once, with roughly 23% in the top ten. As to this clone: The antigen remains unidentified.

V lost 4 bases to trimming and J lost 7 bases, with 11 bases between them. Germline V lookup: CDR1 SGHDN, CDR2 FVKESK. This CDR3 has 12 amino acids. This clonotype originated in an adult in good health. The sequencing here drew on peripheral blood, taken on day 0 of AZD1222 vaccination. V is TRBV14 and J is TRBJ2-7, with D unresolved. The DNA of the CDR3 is TGTGCCAGCAGCCTGACATTAGGGGAGCAGTACTTC. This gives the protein CASSLTLGEQYF. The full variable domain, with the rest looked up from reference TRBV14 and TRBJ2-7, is EAGVTQFPSHSVIEKGQTVTLRCDPISGHDNLYWYRRVMGKEIKFLLHFVKESKQDESGMPNNRFLAERTGGTYSTLKVQPAELEDSGVYFCASSLTLGEQYFGPGTRLTVT.